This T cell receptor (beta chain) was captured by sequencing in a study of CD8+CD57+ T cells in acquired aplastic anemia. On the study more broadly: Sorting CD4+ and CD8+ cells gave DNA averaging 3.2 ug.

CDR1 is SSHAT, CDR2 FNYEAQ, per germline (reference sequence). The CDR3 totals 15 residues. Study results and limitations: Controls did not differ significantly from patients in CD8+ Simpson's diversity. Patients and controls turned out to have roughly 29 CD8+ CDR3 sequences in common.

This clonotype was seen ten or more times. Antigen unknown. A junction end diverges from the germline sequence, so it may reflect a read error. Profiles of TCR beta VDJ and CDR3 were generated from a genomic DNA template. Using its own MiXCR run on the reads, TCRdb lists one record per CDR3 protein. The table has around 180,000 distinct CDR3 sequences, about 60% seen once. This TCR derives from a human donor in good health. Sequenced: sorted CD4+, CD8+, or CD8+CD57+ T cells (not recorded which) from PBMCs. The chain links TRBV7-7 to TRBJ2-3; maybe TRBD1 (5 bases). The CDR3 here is CASSLGAGPADTQYF. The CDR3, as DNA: TGTGCTAGCAGCTTAGGGGCAGGGCCAGCAGATACGCAGTATTTT. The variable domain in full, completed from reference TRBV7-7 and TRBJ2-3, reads GAGVSQSPRYKVTKRGQDVTLRCDPISSHATLYWYQQALGQGPEFLTYFNYEAQPDKSGLPSDRFSAERPEGSISTLTIQRTEQRDSAMYRCASSLGAGPADTQYFGPGTRLTVL.